This T cell receptor beta chain was sequenced during a study of T cell changes during pregnancy in multiple sclerosis. This clone appeared a single time. Assay: immunoSEQ multiplex PCR; the TCRdb copy retains only in-frame clones and omits some. The sample has almost 35,000 clones, roughly 91% seen once. The V and J ends lost 3 bases and 2 bases respectively, with 22 bases between them. Germline CDR1 GTSNPN, CDR2 SVGIG (reference sequence). CDR3 length: 17 amino acids. The sample here was peripheral blood, taken in the second trimester of pregnancy. The sequence came from a female donor in good health, enrolled as a control in a pregnancy study. V is TRBV30 and J is TRBJ2-5, with a possible D match to TRBD1 (6 bases). The CDR3 region has the DNA TGTGCCTGGAGCCCCTCCCCGACAGGTTCACCACAAGAGACCCAGTACTTC. This encodes CAWSPSPTGSPQETQYF.